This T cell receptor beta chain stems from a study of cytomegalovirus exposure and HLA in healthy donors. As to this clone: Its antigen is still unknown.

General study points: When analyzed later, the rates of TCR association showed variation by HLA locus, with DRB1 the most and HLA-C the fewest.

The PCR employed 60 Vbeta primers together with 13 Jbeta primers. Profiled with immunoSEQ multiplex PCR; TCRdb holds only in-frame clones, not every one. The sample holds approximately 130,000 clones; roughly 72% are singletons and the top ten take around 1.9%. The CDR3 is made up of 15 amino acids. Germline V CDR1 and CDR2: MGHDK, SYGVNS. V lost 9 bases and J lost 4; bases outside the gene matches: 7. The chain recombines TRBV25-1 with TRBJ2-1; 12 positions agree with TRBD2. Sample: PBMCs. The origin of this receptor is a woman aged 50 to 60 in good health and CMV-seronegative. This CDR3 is CASQRTSGIYNEQFF. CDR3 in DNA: TGTGCCAGTCAAAGGACTAGCGGGATTTACAATGAGCAGTTCTTC.